This passage covers 9 T cell receptor beta chains from one sample sequenced in a study of shared clonotypes between healthy human individuals. Assay used: immunoSEQ multiplex PCR; TCRdb lists only in-frame clones, some missing. The sample holds roughly 2.5 million clones, about 92% seen once. The sequenced material came from naive CD4+ T cells sorted from blood. The sample's subset: CD45RA+ positively selected. Receptors were obtained from a man between 18 and 29 years old in good health.

V gene TRBV10-3 combines with J gene TRBJ2-1; 9 bases are a match to TRBD1. Trimming removed 2 bases from V and 6 bases from J; junction bases left unmatched: 5. The CDR3 sequence is 15 residues long. Germline CDR1 and CDR2: ENHRY and SYGVKD. The CDR3 sequence is CAISEGQGRGNEQFF. The CDR3 nucleotides read TGTGCCATCAGTGAGGGACAGGGGAGAGGCAATGAGCAGTTCTTC.

As for this clone: Other DNA sequences of this sample code for an identical CDR3. The chain joins TRBV7-9 to TRBJ1-5; 7 bases map to TRBD1. Looked up from germline, CDR1 is SEHNR and CDR2 is FQNEAQ (reference sequence). Trimming cost V 4 bases and J 3 bases; bases outside gene matches: 3. This CDR3 is built from 14 residues. Here the CDR3 DNA reads TGTGCCAGCAGCTCAGACAGGGACAATCAGCCCCAGCATTTT. This sequence encodes CASSSDRDNQPQHF.

The rearrangement links TRBV10-3 to TRBJ1-1, with unresolved D. Trimming removed 0 bases at V and 5 bases at J, with 13 bases between. Germline CDR1 ENHRY, CDR2 SYGVKD. This CDR3 spans 15 amino acids. The CDR3 loop is CAISESTAAGTEAFF. The CDR3 bases are TGTGCCATCAGTGAGTCCACCGCCGCGGGGACTGAAGCTTTCTTT.

The rearrangement links TRBV25-1 to TRBJ2-7; 10 nucleotides align to TRBD1. From germline, CDR1 is MGHDK and CDR2 SYGVNS. The CDR3 consists of 13 residues. V trimming: 4 bases; J trimming: 3 bases; junction bases outside the gene matches: 0. For the CDR3, the DNA is TGTGCCAGCAGTGGGGACAGGGGCTACGAGCAGTACTTC. Amino acids: CASSGDRGYEQYF.

Note on this clone: This sample includes further DNA sequences coding for the same CDR3. This rearrangement joins TRBV6-5 to TRBJ2-1, with 7 positions matching TRBD1. This CDR3 has 13 amino acids. CDR1 is MNHEY, CDR2 SVGAGI, per germline. J gave up 7 bases and V 2 bases, and 2 bases lay outside the gene matches. CDR3: CASSYRQGNEQFF. The CDR3 DNA reads as TGTGCCAGCAGTTACCGACAGGGAAATGAGCAGTTCTTC.

The chain has TRBV19 and TRBJ2-7, with 9 positions matching TRBD1. The CDR3 runs to 13 residues. Germline CDR1 LNHDA, CDR2 SQIVND (reference sequence). J gave up 5 bases and V 6 bases, and 5 bases lay outside the gene matches. CDR3 amino acids: CASSTTGGDEQYF. As DNA, the CDR3 is TGTGCCAGTAGCACGACAGGGGGGGACGAGCAGTACTTC.

The V call is TRBV25-1, the J call TRBJ2-7; no reliable D call. Trimming left V 3 bases short and J 0 bases short, with 3 bases between. The germline V gene has CDR1 MGHDK and CDR2 SYGVNS. This CDR3 has 12 amino acids. CDR3 amino acids: CASSEVSYEQYF. The CDR3 DNA sequence: TGTGCCAGCAGTGAGGTCTCCTACGAGCAGTACTTC.

This clone was observed once. This chain connects TRBV12-5 to TRBJ1-2, with TRBD1 identical over 10 bases. The CDR3 loop spans 13 amino acids. The V gene's germline CDR1 is LGHNT and CDR2 FRNRAP. Unmatched junction bases numbered 4, after V lost 6 bases and J lost 6 bases. The CDR3 sequence: CASGPTGGHGYTF. In DNA, the CDR3 is TGTGCTAGTGGACCGACAGGGGGCCATGGCTACACCTTC.

This chain links TRBV7-2 with TRBJ2-3; 8 nucleotides line up with TRBD2. The V gene end was trimmed by 4 bases and the J gene end by 6 bases; junction bases not matched to a gene: 12. CDR1 is SGHTA and CDR2 is FQGNSA in the germline V gene. The CDR3 contains 16 residues. The CDR3 DNA sequence: TGTGCCAGCAGCTCGGGGGGGACTATGGGGCCGGATACGCAGTATTTT. It encodes CASSSGGTMGPDTQYF.